The clone carrying this TCR beta chain has just a few counts. Its antigen is unknown. This entry comes from a study of regulatory T cells in long-lasting Graves disease. Study observations and caveats: TRBV28, TRBJ1-2 and TRBJ2-5 were segments that persistent disease favored.

The CDR3 sequence is 13 residues long. Germline loops: CDR1 SGHRS, CDR2 YFSETQ. Researchers made TCR beta libraries by using iRepertoire HTBI primers and running Arm-PCR on CDR3 regions. Authors' methods: Identification of gene segments yielded more than 60 TRBV and 14 to 15 TRBJ across samples. TCRdb used MiXCR to reprocess the multiplex PCR reads, holding one entry per CDR3 protein. In this record, the V and J calls reflect TCRdb's handling and not the investigators' own analysis. The sample lists about 470,000 distinct CDR3 sequences, roughly 21% occurring once. Stated time point: persistent/refractory GD, antithyroid drugs over 5 years with positive TRAb. Isolated PBMC RNA provided the starting material for the TCR library.

The sequencing here drew on peripheral blood mononuclear cells (PBMCs), taken when the disease was refractory, from a patient treated with antithyroid drugs. V usage is TRBV5-1 and J usage is TRBJ2-5, with unresolved D. The J call may be mistaken, given a closer DNA end match to TRBJ2-7. This receptor was obtained from a female donor with Graves disease. CDR3 sequence reads: CASSLEQPGEQYF. The CDR3 nucleotides are TGCGCCAGCAGCTTGGAGCAGCCCGGCGAGCAGTACTTC.